These 5 T cell receptor beta chains were sequenced from one sample in a study of Ad26.COV2.S vaccination and SARS-CoV-2 variants. Treatment of the sample: around 19 received Ad26.COV2.S at low or high dose, single or two shots; five or six received placebo; per-sample allocation not given. Samples were taken on day 63 after the first vaccine or placebo injection. Repertoires were generated with immunoSEQ multiplex PCR, while TCRdb's copy carries only in-frame clones and drops some. Of 500,000 or so clones in the sample, around 85% are singletons; the top ten hold 13%. This sample comprised peripheral blood, obtained in a trial of Ad26.COV2.S vaccine versus placebo. Receptors were obtained from a person between 18 and 65 years old who received the Ad26.COV2.S COVID-19 vaccine or a placebo.

The chain joins TRBV6-5 to TRBJ1-2; weak D call: TRBD1 (5 bases). The CDR3 runs 14 residues. Trimming shortened V by 8 bases and J by 6 bases, and 19 bases separated the two germline ends. Germline loops: CDR1 MNHEY, CDR2 SVGAGI. The CDR3 reads CASFSFGGYDGYTF. The CDR3 coding sequence is TGTGCCAGCTTTTCATTCGGGGGATACGATGGCTACACCTTC.

This clone was seen a single time. J is TRBJ2-7 and V is TRBV5-1; 11 bases align to TRBD1. The length of the CDR3 is 14 residues. Looked up from germline, CDR1 is SGHRS and CDR2 is YFSETQ. The V and J ends lost 4 bases and 3 bases, in that order; junction bases with no gene match: 3. This CDR3 is CASSPGTGGYEQYF. The CDR3 nucleotides are TGCGCCAGCAGCCCGGGGACAGGGGGCTACGAGCAGTACTTC.

The V and J genes are TRBV6-6 and TRBJ2-1, with 16 nucleotides matching TRBD2. The CDR3 is 16 residues long. V was pared by 7 bases and J by 8 bases, with 8 bases of the junction left unmatched. CDR1 is MNHNY, CDR2 SVGAGI, per germline (reference sequence). The CDR3 spells CASMLRGTSGRDEQFF. For the CDR3, the DNA is TGTGCCAGCATGCTAAGGGGGACTAGCGGGAGGGATGAGCAGTTCTTC.

The chain employs TRBV28 and TRBJ1-4, with D possibly being TRBD1 (5 bases). Between the trimmed V and J ends, which lost 1 base and 11 bases, there was a span of 11 bases. The V gene's germline CDR1 is MDHEN and CDR2 SYDVKM. CDR3 length: 13 amino acids. In nucleotides, the CDR3 is TGTGCCAGCAGTTTATCGGGGCTGTGGAAACTGTTTTTT. Translating gives CASSLSGLWKLFF.

This clone was seen a single time. CDR3 in DNA: TGTGCCAGCAGTTCTCTGGGCAGCGGGAGGCCGGGGATCGCAGATACGCAGTATTTT. Its translation: CASSSLGSGRPGIADTQYF. V is TRBV28 and J is TRBJ2-3; 9 positions match TRBD2. There are 19 residues in the CDR3. V shed 4 bases and J 4 bases; nucleotides not matched to a gene: 18. CDR1 MDHEN and CDR2 SYDVKM come from the germline V gene.